This T cell receptor beta chain emerged from a study of response to subunit inactivated influenza vaccine. Regarding the study as a whole: Authors suggested seasonal influenza vaccinations each recruit few new T cells.

The length of the CDR3 is 15 residues. V was pared by 1 base and J by 0 bases, with 9 bases between. Germline V gene data show CDR1 as LGHDT and CDR2 as YNNKEL (reference sequence). TCRdb redid the calling of the RT-PCR reads with MiXCR, one entry per CDR3 protein. The data show more than 150,000 distinct CDR3 sequences, about a tenth seen once. As for this clonotype: Antigen unknown.

The sequence was collected from a man aged 50-59 years who received an inactivated influenza vaccine. The chain links TRBV3-1 to TRBJ1-2; no definite D call. The source material was non-naive T cells sorted from PBMCs, sampled on the day of vaccination. The CDR3 DNA reads as TGTGCCAGCAGCCAAGCGGTAATAGCTAACTATGGCTACACCTTC. Its translation is CASSQAVIANYGYTF.